The T cell receptor (beta chain) under discussion was sequenced for a study of CD8+ T cells in alopecia areata. Overall study findings and caveats: Uncertainty remains about how baseline CD8+ expansion links to response, with one nonresponder. With patients, TCR sharing proved less clear than in mice, a difference possibly related to HLA. Clonality exceeded that of normal scalp in lesional scalp, most notably in alopecia totalis/universalis.

Trimming shortened V by 4 bases and J by 3 bases, and 9 bases separated the two germline ends. The CDR3 runs 13 residues. Germline V gene data show CDR1 as LGHNA and CDR2 as YSLEER. Following RNA extraction, reverse transcription yielded cDNA that acted as the sequencing template. The assay was immunoSEQ multiplex PCR, and TCRdb's table has in-frame clones only and misses some. The sample includes 200,000 or so clones, roughly 60% of them seen just once. Concerning this clone itself: Its specificity is not known.

Treatment defined: oral pan-JAK inhibitor, 5-10 mg twice daily. Peripheral blood and lesional scalp punch biopsies came from alopecia areata patients. Source: CD4+ T cells sorted from blood, taken at week 24, from a patient treated with tofacitinib. This clonotype was sampled from a human donor with alopecia areata. This sequence joins TRBV4-3 and TRBJ2-5, with D unclear. CDR3 amino acids: CASSLGREETQYF. In DNA, the CDR3 is TGCGCCAGCAGCCTCGGACGGGAAGAGACCCAGTACTTC.